This T cell receptor (beta chain) originates from a study of vaccination effects on CD4 cells after COVID-19. Study in general: Every participant took two doses of the BNT162b2 or mRNA-1273 vaccine. The study obtained samples from two convalescent patients 16 days and one week before vaccination. Study findings and constraints: Among infection- and vaccine-induced clones, marked clonal contraction occurred late after vaccination.

Sequencing was performed with immunoSEQ multiplex PCR; in TCRdb, only in-frame clones are kept and a portion is missing. The table lists around 23,000 clones, around 75% of them singletons. As for this clone: Its antigen is currently unknown.

Before sequencing took place, the ViraFEST assay used viral peptide pools to expand antigen-specific CD4+ T cells. Following 10 days of culture, CD4+ T cells were isolated. SARS-CoV-2 infected the person between March and December 2020, as confirmed by PCR. The TCR was taken from a human donor who had a prior SARS-CoV-2 infection. The input for sequencing was CD4+ T cells from PBMCs cultured with a peptide pool, taken before COVID-19 vaccination.

CDR3 in amino acids: CASSLRDTSTGELFF. DNA of the CDR3: TGTGCCAGCAGCCTTCGGGACACCTCCACCGGGGAGCTGTTTTTT. The rearrangement uses TRBV7-9 and TRBJ2-2, with D perhaps matching TRBD1 (6 bases). V was trimmed by 5 bases and J by 4 bases, leaving 14 bases between them. There are 15 residues in the CDR3. Germline V lookup: CDR1 SEHNR, CDR2 FQNEAQ (reference sequence).